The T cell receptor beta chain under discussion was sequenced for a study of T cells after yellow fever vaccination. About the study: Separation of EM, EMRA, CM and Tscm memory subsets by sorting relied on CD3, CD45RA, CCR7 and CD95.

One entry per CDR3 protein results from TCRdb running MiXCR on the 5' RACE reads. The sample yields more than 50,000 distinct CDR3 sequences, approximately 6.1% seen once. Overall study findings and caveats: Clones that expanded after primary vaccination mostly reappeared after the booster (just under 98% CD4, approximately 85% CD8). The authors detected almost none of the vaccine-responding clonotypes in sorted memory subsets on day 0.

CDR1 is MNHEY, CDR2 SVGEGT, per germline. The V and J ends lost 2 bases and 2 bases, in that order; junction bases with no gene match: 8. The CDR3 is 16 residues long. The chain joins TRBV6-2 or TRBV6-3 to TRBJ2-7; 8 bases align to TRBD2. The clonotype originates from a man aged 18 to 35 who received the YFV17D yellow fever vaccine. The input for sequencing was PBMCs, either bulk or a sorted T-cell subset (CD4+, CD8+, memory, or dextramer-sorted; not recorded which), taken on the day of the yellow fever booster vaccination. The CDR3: CASSYPVSGGTYEQYF. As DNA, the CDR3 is TGTGCCAGCAGTTACCCCGTAAGCGGGGGTACCTACGAGCAGTACTTC.